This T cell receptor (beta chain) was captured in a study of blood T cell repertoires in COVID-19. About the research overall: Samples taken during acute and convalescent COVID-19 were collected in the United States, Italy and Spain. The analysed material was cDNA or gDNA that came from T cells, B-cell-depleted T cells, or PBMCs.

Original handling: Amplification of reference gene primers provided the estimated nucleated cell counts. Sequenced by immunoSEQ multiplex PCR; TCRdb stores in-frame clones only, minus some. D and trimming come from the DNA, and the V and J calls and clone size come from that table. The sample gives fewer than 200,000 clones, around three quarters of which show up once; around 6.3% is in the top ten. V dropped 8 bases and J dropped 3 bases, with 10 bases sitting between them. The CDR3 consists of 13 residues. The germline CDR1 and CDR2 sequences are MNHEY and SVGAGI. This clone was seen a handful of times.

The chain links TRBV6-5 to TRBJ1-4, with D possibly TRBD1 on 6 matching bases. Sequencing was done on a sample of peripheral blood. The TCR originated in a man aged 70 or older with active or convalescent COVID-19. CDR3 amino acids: CASAPGANEKLFF. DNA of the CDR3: TGTGCCAGCGCGCCAGGGGCTAATGAAAAACTGTTTTTT.